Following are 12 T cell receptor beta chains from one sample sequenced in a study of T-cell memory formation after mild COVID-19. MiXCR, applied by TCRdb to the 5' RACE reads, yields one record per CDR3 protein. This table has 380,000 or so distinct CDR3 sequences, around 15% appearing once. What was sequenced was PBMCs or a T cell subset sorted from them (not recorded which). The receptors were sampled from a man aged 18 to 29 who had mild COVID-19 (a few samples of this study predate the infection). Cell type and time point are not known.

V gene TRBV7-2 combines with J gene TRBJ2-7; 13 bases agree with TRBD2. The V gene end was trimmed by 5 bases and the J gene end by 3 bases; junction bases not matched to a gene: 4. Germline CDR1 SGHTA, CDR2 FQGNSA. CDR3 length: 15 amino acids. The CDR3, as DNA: TGTGCCAGCAGCGGGACTAGCGGGGCACACTACGAGCAGTACTTC. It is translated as CASSGTSGAHYEQYF. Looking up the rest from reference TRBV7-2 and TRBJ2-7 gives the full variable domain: GAGVSQSPSNKVTEKGKDVELRCDPISGHTALYWYRQSLGQGLEFLIYFQGNSAPDKSGLPSDRFSAERTGGSVSTLTIQRTQQEDSAVYLCASSGTSGAHYEQYFGPGTRLTVT.

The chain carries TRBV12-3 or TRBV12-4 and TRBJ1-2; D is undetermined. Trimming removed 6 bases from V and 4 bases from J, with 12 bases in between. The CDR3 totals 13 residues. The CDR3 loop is CASSPGDGYGYTF. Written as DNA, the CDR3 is TGTGCCAGCAGCCCGGGAGACGGCTATGGCTACACCTTC.

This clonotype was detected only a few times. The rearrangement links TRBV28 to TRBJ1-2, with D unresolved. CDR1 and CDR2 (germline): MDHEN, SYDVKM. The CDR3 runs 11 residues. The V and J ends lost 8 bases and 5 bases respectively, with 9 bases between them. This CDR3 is CASSFTYGYTF. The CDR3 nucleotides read TGTGCCAGCTCCTTTACGTATGGCTACACCTTC.

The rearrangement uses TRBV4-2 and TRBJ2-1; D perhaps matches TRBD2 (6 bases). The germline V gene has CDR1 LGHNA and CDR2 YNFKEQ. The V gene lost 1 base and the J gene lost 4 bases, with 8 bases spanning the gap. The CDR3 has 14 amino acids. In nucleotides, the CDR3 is TGTGCCAGCAGCCAAGGCGGAGGGTACAATGAGCAGTTCTTC. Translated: CASSQGGGYNEQFF.

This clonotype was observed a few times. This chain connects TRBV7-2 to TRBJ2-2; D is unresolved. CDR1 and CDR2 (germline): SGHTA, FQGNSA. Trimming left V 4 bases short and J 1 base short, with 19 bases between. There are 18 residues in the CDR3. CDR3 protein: CASSSDLVRLGNTGELFF. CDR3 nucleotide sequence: TGTGCCAGCAGCTCAGATCTCGTGCGGCTAGGGAACACCGGGGAGCTGTTTTTT. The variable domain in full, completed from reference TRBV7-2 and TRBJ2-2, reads GAGVSQSPSNKVTEKGKDVELRCDPISGHTALYWYRQSLGQGLEFLIYFQGNSAPDKSGLPSDRFSAERTGGSVSTLTIQRTQQEDSAVYLCASSSDLVRLGNTGELFFGEGSRLTVL.

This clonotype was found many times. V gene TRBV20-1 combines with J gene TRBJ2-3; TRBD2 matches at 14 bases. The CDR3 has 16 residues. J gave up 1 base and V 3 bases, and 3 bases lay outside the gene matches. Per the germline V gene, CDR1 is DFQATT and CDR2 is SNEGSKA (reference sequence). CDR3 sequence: CSASGLAGGRTDTQYF. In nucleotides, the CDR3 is TGCAGTGCTAGTGGACTAGCGGGGGGACGCACAGATACGCAGTATTTT.

The CDR3 DNA follows: TGTGCCAGCAGCTCAAGGGACGGCTATGGCTACACCTTC. Translated: CASSSRDGYGYTF. This chain uses TRBV7-9 with TRBJ1-2, with D possibly matching TRBD1 (5 bases). The V gene lost 4 bases and the J gene lost 4 bases, with 10 bases spanning the gap. The CDR3 loop spans 13 amino acids. Germline V gives CDR1 SEHNR, CDR2 FQNEAQ (reference sequence).

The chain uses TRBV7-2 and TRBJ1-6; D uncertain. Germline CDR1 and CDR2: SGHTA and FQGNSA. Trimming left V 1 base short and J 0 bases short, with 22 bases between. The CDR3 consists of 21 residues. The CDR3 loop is CASSLGISGGSSSSYNSPLHF. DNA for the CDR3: TGTGCCAGCAGCTTAGGAATTTCGGGAGGCAGCTCGAGCTCCTATAATTCACCCCTCCACTTT.

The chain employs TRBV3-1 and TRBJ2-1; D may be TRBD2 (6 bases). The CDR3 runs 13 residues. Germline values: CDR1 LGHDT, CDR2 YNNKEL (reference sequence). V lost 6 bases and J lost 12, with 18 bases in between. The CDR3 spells CASSPGDLRGQFF. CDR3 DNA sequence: TGTGCCAGCAGTCCGGGGGACCTTAGGGGGCAGTTCTTC.

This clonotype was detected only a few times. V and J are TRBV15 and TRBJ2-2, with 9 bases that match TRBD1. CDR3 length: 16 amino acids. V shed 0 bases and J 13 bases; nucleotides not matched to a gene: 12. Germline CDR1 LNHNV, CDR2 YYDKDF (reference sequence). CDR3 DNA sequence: TGTGCCACCAGCAGAGATGGGGACAGGGCCGCCCCGGGGCTGTTTTTT. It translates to CATSRDGDRAAPGLFF.

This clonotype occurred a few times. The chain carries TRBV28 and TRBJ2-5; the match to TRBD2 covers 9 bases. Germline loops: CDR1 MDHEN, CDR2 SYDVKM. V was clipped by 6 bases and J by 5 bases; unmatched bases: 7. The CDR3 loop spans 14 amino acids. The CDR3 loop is CASRTSGEGETQYF. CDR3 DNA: TGTGCCAGCAGGACTAGCGGCGAAGGGGAGACCCAGTACTTC.

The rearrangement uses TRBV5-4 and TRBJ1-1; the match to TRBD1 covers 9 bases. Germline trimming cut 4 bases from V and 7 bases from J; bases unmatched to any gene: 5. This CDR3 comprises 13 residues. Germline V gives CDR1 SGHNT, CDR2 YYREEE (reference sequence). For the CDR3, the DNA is TGTGCCAGCAGCACTGGGACAGGGCGTGAAGCTTTCTTT. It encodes CASSTGTGREAFF.